This T cell receptor (beta chain) was documented in a study of T cell responses to AZD1222 COVID-19 vaccine. Study at large: Pooled samples include second doses given at about 4 or 12 weeks. The study's findings and limits: Targets within unmutated variant regions were reportedly found for nearly half of spike-specific TCRs. Among vaccine-associated CD4 TCRs, coverage spanned spike, with dominance at 160-218 and 743-854.

Points on this clone: Its antigen is unknown.

Profiling relied on immunoSEQ multiplex PCR, and the TCRdb table lists in-frame clones only, not all of them. Of about 130,000 clones in the sample, roughly 93% were seen once. Sequenced here: peripheral blood, sampled on day 0 of AZD1222 vaccination. The TCR originated in an adult in good health.

The CDR3: CASSQGPQETQYF. The CDR3 coding sequence is TGTGCCAGCAGCCAGGGGCCCCAAGAGACCCAGTACTTC. The V gene is TRBV3-1 (or the pseudogene TRBV3-2), the J gene TRBJ2-5; D is possibly TRBD1 (5 bases). CDR3 length equals 13 residues. V was clipped by 3 bases and J by 1 base, with 6 bases between them. The germline CDR1 and CDR2 sequences are LGHDT and YNNKEL (reference sequence).